The sequence of this T cell receptor beta chain was determined in a study of blood T cell repertoires in COVID-19. The protocol was immunoSEQ multiplex PCR, while the TCRdb copy is restricted to in-frame clones and leaves out a portion. The repertoire holds 360,000 or so clones, with 85% to 90% as singletons. This CDR3 is built from 15 residues. Germline loops: CDR1 SGHTA, CDR2 FQGTGA. Deletions cut 5 bases from V and 6 bases from J, with 16 bases between. This chain connects TRBV7-3 to TRBJ2-2; possible D gene TRBD2, 6 bases. The sequenced material came from PBMCs or T cells enriched from blood (not recorded which). The sequence derives from a woman in her twenties or thirties who had been exposed to COVID-19. CDR3 region: CASSPQTGLSGELFF. CDR3 nucleotides: TGTGCCAGCAGCCCCCAAACGGGACTTTCCGGGGAGCTGTTTTTT.